This record covers a single T cell receptor beta chain. In this sample, this clonotype turned up many times. The antigen it binds to is not known. Qualities for individual bases were not recorded, and no much larger clone is one base off. Hyperthyroidism was considered stable if no progression to ophthalmopathy occurred within 18 months of follow-up. The hyperthyroidism patients were 18 to 65 years old and newly diagnosed, with a disease duration of less than 2 months. Patients with other autoimmune diseases, uncontrolled infections, pregnancy or lactation were excluded. Diagnosis relied on clinical symptoms, serum thyroxine, TRAb, thyroid ultrasound and orbital computed tomography. Ficoll-Paque density gradient centrifugation was used to isolate PBMCs from approximately 10 ml of fresh peripheral blood. Total RNA was extracted with Trizol reagent and quality-checked on an Agilent 2100 Bioanalyzer.

This entry belongs to a study of Graves' ophthalmopathy and Graves' hyperthyroidism (dated by TCRdb to the late 2010s). With regard to the full study: Peripheral blood samples were taken at the time of initial diagnosis, before any treatment was given. To explore V-J signatures that distinguish ophthalmopathy from hyperthyroidism, a discovery set of 95 to 100 patients was enrolled, made up of 43 with ophthalmopathy and 57 with stable hyperthyroidism. In more than five hyperthyroidism patients, T-cell repertoires of thyroid tissue and blood were compared. TCR beta repertoire signatures were used to distinguish Graves' ophthalmopathy from Graves' hyperthyroidism and to predict progression to ophthalmopathy. An independent validation cohort was composed of approximately 18 hyperthyroidism patients and around 16 patients who later progressed from hyperthyroidism to ophthalmopathy. In total, 135 blood samples were TCR-sequenced: around 42 ophthalmopathy, roughly 77 hyperthyroidism and about 17 hyperthyroidism-to-ophthalmopathy patients. After sampling, hyperthyroidism patients received methimazole starting at 30 mg daily, and ophthalmopathy patients received high-dose intravenous methylprednisolone. On the study overall, not on this receptor specifically: No statistical method was used to set the sample size in advance, and the investigators knew which group each participant was assigned to. In cross-validation, the 13-signature model distinguished ophthalmopathy from stable hyperthyroidism with 87.88% sensitivity and 81.08% specificity, while in the test set the corresponding values were about 80% and 75%. Most of the expanded thyroid clonotypes with a frequency above 0.001 were also detected in blood, and it was suggested that the thyroid immune response may be reflected by blood repertoires. In validation, the model predicted ophthalmopathy progression with more than 55% sensitivity and around 72% specificity; some 13 predicted patients were CT-confirmed with GO in a median of around 6 months.

For repertoire sequencing, TCR beta CDR3 regions were amplified from RNA transcripts. A first-round RT-PCR used HTBI primers with the Qiagen OneStep RT-PCR kit, followed by a second-round multiplex PCR, size selection and purification. Libraries were sequenced paired-end with 100 bp reads on an Illumina HiSeq2000. Per the source publication's procedure: SOAPnuke was used for read processing, and reads with adapters, uncalled bases, a mean Phred below 15, or no exact constant-primer or identifier match were discarded. High-quality paired reads were merged with COPE v1.2.5. Unique nucleotide sequences were defined as clonotypes and aligned to IMGT TRB V, D and J references using MiTCR v1.1. The analysis was limited to V-J combinations with a frequency above 0.0001, which together covered just over 98% of the repertoires. A TCR clonal expansion and chaos score per V-J combination was defined as the ratio of F50 clonal expansion to chaos observed in the TCRdist matrix. Welch's t-statistics and random forest were used to narrow the features down to around twelve V-J combinations, which were then fed into a naive Bayes classifier. Thyroid-blood repertoire similarity was quantified with the Morisita-Horn index. The public sequencing data were trimmed at Q25 with fastp and processed into clonotypes with MiXCR by TCRdb, which kept only in-frame beta chains. CDR3 protein duplicates are merged, each entry listing the most common genes and DNA. The V and J calls here are based on TCRdb, not the publication. Recorded for this sample are some 360,000 distinct CDR3 sequences; approximately 18% of them occurred a single time. The leading ten clones occupy 2.4% of the sample.

Taken from the germline V gene, the CDR1 and CDR2 loops are MGHDK and SYGVNS. The CDR3 sequence holds 14 residues, the cysteine and phenylalanine included. Of the read, only the CDR3 DNA is kept; its 42 bases are in frame from base 1. The V end loses 3 bases and the J end loses 4 bases, and a stretch of 13 bases separates them. The sequenced sample consisted of peripheral blood. This sequence originates from an adult woman with stable Graves' hyperthyroidism. In this chain, TRBV25-1 is recombined with TRBJ2-7, with a tentative D gene TRBD1 over 5 matching bases. The DNA reads TGTGCCAGCAGTGACGTACTAAGGGGTTACGAGCAGTACTTC. Translated, it gives CASSDVLRGYEQYF.